The rows below give T cell receptor beta chains drawn from one sample of a study of beta chain features in type 1 diabetes. Clones were sequenced by immunoSEQ multiplex PCR, and TCRdb holds only the in-frame ones, with some missing. The repertoire holds around 340,000 clones, 9.3% seen once, with over 0.95% in the top ten. The specimen sequenced was central memory CD4+ T cells from blood. These receptors were collected from a young man with type 1 diabetes. CDR3s include the opening cysteine and the closing phenylalanine or tryptophan. Each record gives: J gene, V gene, CDR3 protein.

>TRBJ1-5|TRBV19
CAANKRDGQPQHF
>TRBJ2-7|TRBV5-1
CASSYGQTYEQYF
>TRBJ2-5|TRBV7-2
CASSLAEGQGWETQYF
>TRBJ1-2|TRBV6-6
CASKPGQTNYGYTF
>TRBJ1-2|TRBV11-2
CASSAGQGLNYTF
>TRBJ2-3|TRBV5-1
CASSLSGDGRDTQYF
>TRBJ1-2|TRBV30
CAWSRKGRVCGYTF
>TRBJ1-2|TRBV6-5
CASSPDRDYGYTF
>TRBJ2-2|TRBV11-2
CASSPWGSNTGELFF
>TRBJ2-5|TRBV6-5
CASSYPGKETQYF
>TRBJ2-7|TRBV9
CASSVGLQSSYEQYF
>TRBJ2-1|TRBV5-6
CASSLERARQFF
>TRBJ2-7|TRBV30
CAWRGPRGQGSSYEQYF
>TRBJ2-1|TRBV29-1
CSARGPRGGRNEQFF
>TRBJ2-3|TRBV2
CASSDPAGGTDTQYF
>TRBJ1-1|TRBV6-1
CASSEAGDNTEAFF
>TRBJ2-1|TRBV6-5
CASSSPSREFF
>TRBJ2-7|TRBV19
CASSIRGKSDEQYF
>TRBJ1-2|TRBV19
CASSMRRNYGYTF
>TRBJ2-1|TRBV10-3
CAISRDRGPNEQFF
>TRBJ1-2|TRBV28
CASSDPRGARYGYTF
>TRBJ1-2|TRBV29-1
CSVEDHGQNYGYTF
>TRBJ1-1|TRBV5-1
CASTPSGGQNLNTEAFF
>TRBJ2-3|TRBV5-1
CASSYSLVETDTQYF
>TRBJ2-1|TRBV7-2
CASSLGQGSHNEQFF
>TRBJ2-3|TRBV5-1
CASSLSGSTDTQYF
>TRBJ2-2|TRBV7-8
CASSLDGAATGELFF
>TRBJ1-2|TRBV27
CASREGDGGYTF
>TRBJ2-3|TRBV7-2
CASSLNGISTDTQYF
>TRBJ1-5|TRBV10-3
CAITRDRDQPQHF
>TRBJ1-4|TRBV7-2
CASSLVSGAREKLFF
>TRBJ2-1|TRBV6-5
CASSYSGQVLYNEQFF
>TRBJ2-3|TRBV25-1
CASSERDTQYF
>TRBJ2-3|TRBV7-9
CASSSGTHTQYF